This is a list of T cell receptor beta chains from one sample in a study of metastatic and nonmetastatic thyroid tumors. TCRdb reanalyzed the PCR reads with MiXCR. This sample has under 25,000 clones; roughly 22% occur once, and the top ten carry about 8.1%. The specimen sequenced was adjacent normal tissue. These receptors came from a female donor with papillary thyroid cancer or a benign thyroid nodule (not recorded which). Some clones in this sample may be carry-over from other donors' samples. Both conserved end residues are part of each CDR3. D genes are given only for firm matches. Rows may omit the clone size; those that give it use once, few, many or a size class.

NA,TRBJ2-6,TRBV5-1,NA,CASSSRSF,TGCGCCAGCAGCTCAAGGAGTTTC
NA,TRBJ1-6,TRBV3-1,NA,CASRHSGPKDSPLHF,TGTGCCAGCAGGCATTCCGGGCCGAAGGATTCACCCCTCCACTTT
few,TRBJ2-7,TRBV5-1,NA,CASSLAGAHEQYF,TGCGCCAGCAGCTTGGCAGGGGCCCACGAGCAGTACTTC
NA,TRBJ2-1,TRBV20-1,TRBD2,CSARDQASGNQFF,TGCAGTGCTAGAGATCAGGCTAGCGGGAATCAGTTCTTC
NA,TRBJ1-1,TRBV6-1,NA,CASAEALGDTEAFF,TGTGCCAGTGCAGAGGCGTTGGGTGACACTGAAGCTTTCTTT
few,TRBJ2-1,TRBV24-1,NA,CATSDSYARLNNEQFF,TGTGCCACCAGTGACTCATACGCACGCCTGAACAATGAGCAGTTCTTC
NA,TRBJ2-7,TRBV27,TRBD2,CASSQRTSGRAFYEQYF,TGTGCCAGCAGTCAGCGGACTAGCGGGAGGGCCTTCTACGAGCAGTACTTC
NA,TRBJ2-1,TRBV3-1,NA,CASSQERTLYNEQFF,TGTGCCAGCAGCCAAGAGAGGACGCTCTACAATGAGCAGTTCTTC
few,TRBJ2-7,TRBV28,TRBD1,CASSEQGTSYEQYF,TGTGCCAGCAGTGAACAGGGGACCTCCTACGAGCAGTACTTC
NA,TRBJ2-3,TRBV9,NA,CASSVVSVTDTQYF,TGTGCCAGCAGCGTAGTTTCAGTAACAGATACGCAGTATTTT
few,TRBJ1-6,TRBV6-1,TRBD1,CASNGQGSSYNSPLHF,TGTGCCAGTAATGGACAGGGGAGCTCCTATAATTCACCCCTCCACTTT
few,TRBJ1-6,TRBV9,NA,CASSVGSSSYNSPLHF,TGTGCCAGCAGCGTAGGGAGCAGCTCCTATAATTCACCCCTCCACTTT
many,TRBJ2-5,TRBV4-3,TRBD2,CASSQDYRTSLGQETQYF,TGCGCCAGCAGCCAAGATTATCGGACTAGTCTGGGCCAAGAGACCCAGTACTTC
many,TRBJ2-7,TRBV6-1,TRBD2,CATRTSGSHEQYF,TGTGCCACCCGGACTAGCGGGAGCCACGAGCAGTACTTC
many,TRBJ2-5,TRBV7-2,TRBD1,CASSSYPTGGWQETQYF,TGTGCCAGCAGCTCATATCCCACAGGGGGCTGGCAAGAGACCCAGTACTTC
NA,TRBJ1-1,TRBV5-1,NA,CASSGDPRNTEAFF,TGCGCCAGCAGCGGAGATCCGAGGAACACTGAAGCTTTCTTT
many,TRBJ2-1,TRBV20-1,TRBD2,CSAREFYGTSTNEQFF,TGCAGTGCTAGAGAGTTTTACGGGACTAGCACAAATGAGCAGTTCTTC
many,TRBJ2-3,TRBV25-1,NA,CASSELAGSDTQYF,TGTGCCAGCAGTGAATTGGCAGGTTCAGATACGCAGTATTTT
NA,TRBJ2-7,TRBV6-1,NA,CASTTGTDHYEQYF,TGTGCCAGCACCACCGGGACGGACCACTACGAGCAGTACTTC
NA,TRBJ2-3,TRBV19,NA,CASSTLPGPGHSDTQYF,TGTGCCAGTAGTACACTCCCGGGACCAGGTCATTCAGATACGCAGTATTTT
NA,TRBJ2-1,TRBV7-9,NA,CASSKYRFDNEQFF,TGCGCCAGCAGCAAATACAGGTTTGACAATGAGCAGTTCTTC
few,TRBJ2-3,TRBV28,NA,CASSTRDPRSGDTQYF,TGTGCCAGCAGTACTAGGGACCCCCGAAGCGGGGATACGCAGTATTTT
NA,TRBJ1-5,TRBV5-6,NA,CASSLSDSMGSQPQHF,TGTGCCAGCAGCTTGTCGGACAGTATGGGCAGTCAGCCCCAGCATTTT
NA,TRBJ2-7,TRBV20-1,TRBD1,CSAFTPQGARNERYF,TGCAGTGCATTCACGCCCCAGGGGGCGCGCAACGAGCGGTACTTC
few,TRBJ1-2,TRBV11-1,TRBD1,CASSGLTGQGISSGYTF,TGTGCCAGCAGCGGGCTGACGGGACAGGGAATTTCAAGCGGCTACACCTTC
few,TRBJ2-3,TRBV27,NA,CASSLLGTPSSTDTQYF,TGTGCCAGCAGTTTGCTAGGTACACCCTCGAGCACAGATACGCAGTATTTT
few,TRBJ2-1,TRBV6-1,TRBD1,CASSDVQGKSYNEQLF,TGTGCCAGCAGTGACGTACAGGGGAAGTCCTACAATGAGCAGCTCTTC
many,TRBJ2-3,TRBV7-8,NA,CASSLGTADTQYF,TGTGCCAGCAGCTTAGGGACAGCAGATACGCAGTATTTT
NA,TRBJ2-1,TRBV5-1,TRBD2,CASSLEAGGPYNEQFF,TGCGCCAGCAGCTTAGAAGCGGGGGGGCCTTACAATGAGCAGTTCTTC
few,TRBJ1-1,TRBV6-1,NA,CASSEGQGKAFF,TGTGCCAGCAGTGAAGGTCAGGGGAAGGCTTTCTTT
few,TRBJ2-5,TRBV28,NA,CASSNLIGTGQETQYF,TGTGCCAGCAGTAACCTTATCGGGACCGGCCAAGAGACTCAGTACTTC
NA,TRBJ2-7,TRBV7-2,NA,CASSLDGSRDEQYF,TGTGCCAGCAGCTTAGACGGGAGTCGGGACGAGCAGTACTTC
once,TRBJ2-3,TRBV7-8,TRBD2,CASSTLAGADTQYF,TGTGCCAGCAGCACTCTAGCGGGAGCAGATACGCAGTATTTT
medium-sized,TRBJ2-1,TRBV10-3,TRBD2,CAIISGASSYNEQFF,TGTGCCATCATTAGCGGGGCCTCCTCCTACAATGAGCAGTTCTTC